The clone carrying this TCR beta chain was found a few times. The antigen remains undetermined. Germline V lookup: CDR1 SGDLS, CDR2 YYNGEE. This CDR3 region has 15 residues. V lost 3 bases and J lost 3, with 13 bases in between. These data originate in a study of beta chain features in type 1 diabetes. Study observations and caveats: Researchers report that Type 1 diabetes patients had moderately but significantly shorter TCRB CDR3s across all four CD4+ subsets. Insertions were fewer and deletions more numerous at VDJ junctions in type 1 diabetes patients. Cells expressing TCR highly could be over-represented by cDNA sequencing.

The study reverse transcribed the entire isolated RNA, so it sequenced expressed TCRB transcripts. Assay: immunoSEQ multiplex PCR; the TCRdb copy retains only in-frame clones and omits some. The sample has more than 300,000 clones, over 9.5% seen once; the top ten hold approximately 0.011%. Each donor gave one heparinised blood draw averaging around 120 mL. The V and J genes are TRBV9 and TRBJ2-1; weak D call: TRBD1 (6 bases). Specimen: naive CD4+ T cells from blood. This receptor was identified in a woman between 18 and 29 years old with type 1 diabetes. CDR3 amino acids: CASSEGHPNYNEQFF. CDR3 sequence (DNA): TGTGCCAGCAGCGAGGGACATCCAAACTACAATGAGCAGTTCTTC. Supplemented by reference TRBV9 and TRBJ2-1, the full variable domain reads DSGVTQTPKHLITATGQRVTLRCSPRSGDLSVYWYQQSLDQGLQFLIQYYNGEERAKGNILERFSAQQFPDLHSELNLSSLELGDSALYFCASSEGHPNYNEQFFGPGTRLTVL.